This entry describes one T cell receptor beta chain. This sample is drawn from a study of shared clonotypes between healthy human individuals. Trimming stripped 1 base from V and 5 bases from J, with 8 bases between. The CDR3 is 13 residues long. Germline CDR1 and CDR2: SEHNR and FQNEAQ (reference sequence). Here immunoSEQ multiplex PCR was the method, and the copy in TCRdb shows in-frame clones only, minus some. The sample records just over 2,000,000 clones, 85% to 95% being singletons. Naive CD8 cells lacked CD45RO and underwent positive selection for CCR7, leaving out terminally differentiated effector memory CD45RA+ cells.

The chain is built from TRBV7-9 and TRBJ2-5; D remains ambiguous. The sequencing input was naive CD8+ T cells sorted from blood. The TCR sequence derives from a man aged 18 to 29 in good health. The CDR3 loop is CASSLEVWETQYF. The CDR3 DNA sequence: TGTGCCAGCAGCTTAGAAGTATGGGAGACCCAGTACTTC.